This TCR beta chain comes out of a study of control samples from healthy donors and cancer patients. TCRdb's table, derived via immunoSEQ multiplex PCR, lists solely in-frame clones and lacks some. The data contain a few hundred thousand clones, 90% of them singletons. CDR1 SGHDN and CDR2 FVKESK come from the germline V gene. Trimming took 2 bases from V and 7 from J; bases not matched to a gene: 8. This CDR3 region has 16 residues. Sequenced input: PBMCs. V is TRBV14 and J is TRBJ2-1; 10 nucleotides match TRBD1. The TCR sequence derives from a man in his forties with head and neck cancer. This CDR3 is CASSQPRDRGINEQFF. CDR3 nucleotides: TGTGCCAGCAGCCAACCGCGGGACAGGGGAATAAATGAGCAGTTCTTC.